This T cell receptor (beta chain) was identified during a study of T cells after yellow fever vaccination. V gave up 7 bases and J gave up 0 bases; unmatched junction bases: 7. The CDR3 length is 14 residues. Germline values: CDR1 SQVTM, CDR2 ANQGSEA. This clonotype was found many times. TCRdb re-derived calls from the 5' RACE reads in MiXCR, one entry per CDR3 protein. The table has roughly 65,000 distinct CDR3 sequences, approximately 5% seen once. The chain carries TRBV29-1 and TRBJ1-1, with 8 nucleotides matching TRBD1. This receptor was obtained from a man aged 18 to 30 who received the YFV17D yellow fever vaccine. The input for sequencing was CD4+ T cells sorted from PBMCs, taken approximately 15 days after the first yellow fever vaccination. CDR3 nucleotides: TGCAGCGGTAAGGACAGGGTCCTGAACACTGAAGCTTTCTTT. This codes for CSGKDRVLNTEAFF.